These T cell receptor beta chains were read from a single sample in a study of OX40 agonist ivuxolimab in advanced cancers. Repertoires were generated with immunoSEQ multiplex PCR, while TCRdb's copy carries only in-frame clones and drops some. The table lists 84,000 or so clones, nearly 90% of them singletons. The sample here was CD4+ or CD8+ T cells sorted from blood, taken in a trial of the OX40 agonist ivuxolimab. The receptors derive from an adult with an advanced solid tumor such as melanoma, head and neck, liver or kidney cancer. CDR3s include the opening cysteine and the closing phenylalanine or tryptophan. Each record gives: clone size, V gene, D gene, J gene, CDR3 DNA, CDR3 protein. D genes are given only for firm matches. Size is omitted from some rows. Given values are once, few, many or a class for expanded clones.

clone size: NA; V gene: TRBV6-1; D gene: NA; J gene: TRBJ2-1; CDR3 DNA: TGTGCCAGCAGTGAAGTCCCCCCGGGTCCCTATGAGCAGTTCTTC; CDR3 protein: CASSEVPPGPYEQFF
clone size: NA; V gene: TRBV9; D gene: NA; J gene: TRBJ2-1; CDR3 DNA: TGTGCCAGCAGCGTAGCTAGCTCCTACAATGAGCAGTTCTTC; CDR3 protein: CASSVASSYNEQFF
clone size: NA; V gene: TRBV4-1; D gene: NA; J gene: TRBJ1-2; CDR3 DNA: TGCGCCAGCAGCCAAGATGGGATTGACTACACCTTC; CDR3 protein: CASSQDGIDYTF
clone size: NA; V gene: TRBV5-1; D gene: NA; J gene: TRBJ2-1; CDR3 DNA: TGCGCCAGCAGCTTGGCAGTGGACTACTTCTACAATGAGCAGTTCTTC; CDR3 protein: CASSLAVDYFYNEQFF
clone size: NA; V gene: TRBV1; D gene: NA; J gene: TRBJ2-2; CDR3 DNA: TGCACCAGCAGCCAAGATCCGATATTCACCGGGGAGCTGTTTTTT; CDR3 protein: CTSSQDPIFTGELFF
clone size: NA; V gene: TRBV12-5; D gene: NA; J gene: TRBJ1-6; CDR3 DNA: TGTGCTAGTGTCCAGGGAGGGGCCTATAATTCACCCCTCCACTTT; CDR3 protein: CASVQGGAYNSPLHF
clone size: NA; V gene: TRBV28; D gene: NA; J gene: TRBJ2-1; CDR3 DNA: TGTGCCAGCAGTAACCGGACACTCCAGTTCTTC; CDR3 protein: CASSNRTLQFF
clone size: NA; V gene: TRBV9; D gene: TRBD2; J gene: TRBJ2-7; CDR3 DNA: TGTGCCAGCAGCCCCGACGGGGGGGTCGGCTCCTACGAGCAGTACTTC; CDR3 protein: CASSPDGGVGSYEQYF
clone size: NA; V gene: TRBV29-1; D gene: NA; J gene: TRBJ1-5; CDR3 DNA: TGCAGCGTTGGGGGGGGCTACAATCAGCCCCAGCATTTT; CDR3 protein: CSVGGGYNQPQHF
clone size: NA; V gene: TRBV19; D gene: NA; J gene: TRBJ2-7; CDR3 DNA: TGTGCCAGTAGTATACGGGACGATTCGTGGGAGCAGTACTTC; CDR3 protein: CASSIRDDSWEQYF
clone size: NA; V gene: TRBV15; D gene: NA; J gene: TRBJ2-5; CDR3 DNA: TGTGCCACCAGCAGAGATAAGCGACGGACACAAGAGACCCAGTACTTC; CDR3 protein: CATSRDKRRTQETQYF
clone size: NA; V gene: TRBV5-6; D gene: TRBD1; J gene: TRBJ2-7; CDR3 DNA: TGTGCCAGCAGCTTGGTGCTCGCATTCGGAGAAGGGGGCTCCGAGCAGTACTTC; CDR3 protein: CASSLVLAFGEGGSEQYF
clone size: NA; V gene: TRBV27; D gene: TRBD1; J gene: TRBJ1-1; CDR3 DNA: TGTGCCAGCAGTCCGTTGACAGGGGGCAGAACTGAAGCTTTCTTT; CDR3 protein: CASSPLTGGRTEAFF
clone size: once; V gene: TRBV4-2; D gene: TRBD1; J gene: TRBJ2-7; CDR3 DNA: TGTGCCAGCAGCCCACACCGGGACAGGACCTACGAGCAGTACTTC; CDR3 protein: CASSPHRDRTYEQYF
clone size: NA; V gene: TRBV4-3; D gene: TRBD1; J gene: TRBJ2-7; CDR3 DNA: TGCGCCAGCACCCTGGGCCCGGGACAGGTCTACGAGCAGTACTTC; CDR3 protein: CASTLGPGQVYEQYF
clone size: NA; V gene: TRBV19; D gene: TRBD1; J gene: TRBJ2-2; CDR3 DNA: TGTGCCAGTAGTCGGGACAGGGGGAACACCGGGGAGCTGTTTTTT; CDR3 protein: CASSRDRGNTGELFF